This T cell receptor (beta chain) was recorded in a study of OX40 agonist ivuxolimab in advanced cancers. Turning to the study itself: The patients' treatment was ivuxolimab, an agonistic anti-OX40 (CD134) antibody. Of the participants, 35% to 50% had some prior anti-PD-1, anti-PD-L1 or anti-CTLA-4 therapy, which was allowed.

V was trimmed by 7 bases and J by 3 bases, leaving 15 bases between them. Germline assignment: CDR1 MNHNS and CDR2 SASEGT. CDR3 size: 14 residues. Profiling relied on immunoSEQ multiplex PCR, and the TCRdb table lists in-frame clones only, not all of them. Of approximately 57,000 clones listed, over 75% were seen once; the top ten hold roughly 11%. The chain recombines TRBV6-1 with TRBJ1-1; D might be TRBD1 (5 bases). Material: CD4+ or CD8+ T cells sorted from blood, obtained in a trial of the OX40 agonist ivuxolimab. The sequence derives from an adult with an advanced solid tumor such as melanoma, head and neck, liver or kidney cancer. CDR3 amino acids: CASIPGVGYTEAFF. CDR3 DNA sequence: TGTGCCAGCATCCCGGGGGTCGGGTACACTGAAGCTTTCTTT.